These 8 T cell receptor beta chains came from one sample sequenced in a study of blood T cells in healthy people across ages. A second PCR of 7 to 11 cycles used a sample-barcoded 5' primer and a J-beta primer mix. TCRdb processed the 5' RACE reads anew with MiXCR; each CDR3 protein has one entry. The table records approximately 2,000,000 distinct CDR3 sequences, 30% to 40% of them present only once. Specimen: blood. All receptors come from a human donor in good health.

This clonotype was picked up a small number of times. The chain carries TRBV12-3 or TRBV12-4 and TRBJ1-5; D gene unclear. Trimming left V 3 bases short and J 2 bases short, with 11 bases between. The CDR3 consists of 15 residues. CDR3 nucleotides: TGTGCCAGCAGTTTCGGGGTTTTGGGCAATCAGCCCCAGCATTTT. Its protein product is CASSFGVLGNQPQHF.

The rearrangement joins TRBV2 to TRBJ1-2, with 8 positions matching TRBD1. Germline values: CDR1 SNHLY, CDR2 FYNNEI. The CDR3 has 13 residues. The J segment lost 6 bases and the V segment lost 7 bases, leaving 7 bases of the junction unmatched. This CDR3 reads CASKMGQVNGYTF. CDR3 nucleotide sequence: TGTGCCAGCAAGATGGGACAGGTCAATGGCTACACCTTC.

The chain recombines TRBV6-4 with TRBJ2-7; 7 nucleotides line up with TRBD1. V lost 8 bases to trimming and J lost 3 bases; unmatched junction nucleotides: 10. The CDR3 covers 14 residues. CDR1 is MRHNA, CDR2 SNTAGT, per germline. For the CDR3, the DNA is TGTGCCAGCCACGGGACAGCGTCTAACTACGAGCAGTACTTC. It codes for CASHGTASNYEQYF.

The chain combines TRBV7-9 with TRBJ1-2; TRBD1 aligns across 7 bases. The CDR3 contains 14 residues. CDR1 is SEHNR, CDR2 FQNEAQ, per germline (reference sequence). The V segment lost 7 bases and the J segment 3 bases; nucleotides outside the gene matches: 8. The CDR3 nucleotides read TGTGCCAGCACCACTTCCGGGACAGACTATGGCTACACCTTC. Translation gives CASTTSGTDYGYTF.

The V call is TRBV6-6, the J call TRBJ2-7; TRBD2 agrees at 8 bases. This CDR3 has 16 amino acids. CDR1 MNHNY and CDR2 SVGAGI come from the germline V gene (reference sequence). Germline trimming cut 8 bases from V and 1 base from J; bases unmatched to any gene: 13. The CDR3 spells CASQIAGRLSSYEQYF. CDR3 in DNA: TGTGCCAGCCAAATAGCGGGGCGCCTCTCTTCCTACGAGCAGTACTTC.

Only a few counts were recorded for this clonotype. The genes are TRBV5-1 and TRBJ2-5, with unresolved D. Deletions cut 2 bases from V and 5 bases from J, with 16 bases between. Germline CDR1 and CDR2: SGHRS and YFSETQ. The CDR3 runs to 15 residues. The chain's CDR3 is CASSLFDPKSETQYF. As DNA, the CDR3 is TGCGCCAGCAGCTTATTCGACCCGAAGTCGGAGACCCAGTACTTC.

This clonotype showed up just a few times. The rearrangement uses TRBV7-3 and TRBJ2-3, with TRBD2 matching over 8 bases. Germline trimming cut 5 bases from V and 0 bases from J; bases unmatched to any gene: 4. Per the germline V gene, CDR1 is SGHTA and CDR2 is FQGTGA. The CDR3 has 15 amino acids. The CDR3 here is CASSGGGGSTDTQYF. The CDR3 DNA follows: TGTGCCAGCAGCGGGGGCGGGGGGAGCACAGATACGCAGTATTTT.

The chain's CDR3 is CAISESRGAGVQPQHF. The CDR3 DNA follows: TGTGCCATCAGTGAGTCCAGAGGGGCAGGCGTTCAGCCCCAGCATTTT. This rearrangement joins TRBV10-3 to TRBJ1-5, with D possibly matching TRBD1 (5 bases). Germline CDR1 ENHRY, CDR2 SYGVKD. This CDR3 has 16 amino acids. V was cut by 0 bases and J by 6 bases, with 15 bases left in between.